This T cell receptor (beta chain) was sequenced for a study of early T cells in non-severe SARS-CoV-2 infection. Across the study: Unpaired chains resulted from sequencing bulk RNA of unsorted whole blood.

Attached unique molecular identifiers marked individual cDNA molecules. Each CDR3 protein gets one entry after TCRdb re-called the 5' RACE reads with MiXCR. The profile covers 70,000 to 90,000 distinct CDR3 sequences, with over 9.5% appearing a single time and around 3.6% taken by the ten largest. This clonotype was recorded many times. Its antigen is undetermined. Overall study results and limits: Using VDJdb, the matching emphasized anti-spike CD8 responses while missing private and CD4 specificities.

Germline V gene sequence: CDR1 GTSNPN, CDR2 SVGIG (reference sequence). The CDR3 contains 11 residues. V was cut by 2 bases and J by 4 bases, with 5 bases left in between. Source material: whole blood. This TCR derives from an adult who was a healthcare worker with PCR-confirmed SARS-CoV-2 infection or an uninfected control (not recorded which). The chain is built from TRBV30 and TRBJ2-5; no clear D. The CDR3 nucleotides read TGTGCCTGGAGTAGAGCAGAGACCCAGTACTTC. Protein sequence: CAWSRAETQYF.